This passage covers 5 T cell receptor beta chains from one sample sequenced in a study of control samples from healthy donors and cancer patients (dated by TCRdb to about 2020). The method behind the library was the immunoSEQ multiplex PCR assay. This immuneACCESS table, as held by TCRdb, lists in-frame sequences with V and J called but not all clones. Of the missing ones, under half trace to an unresolved V gene in checked studies; the others have no known cause. The sample yields about 20,000 clones; 85% to 90% were counted once. 8% to 10% of the sample is in the top ten clones. The specimen sequenced was PBMCs. The receptors here all came from a woman in her sixties with head and neck cancer.

This chain links TRBV28 with TRBJ2-7; 12 bases are shared with TRBD2. In germline, CDR1 is MDHEN, CDR2 SYDVKM. The CDR3 spans 18 residues. V shed 5 bases, J shed 3 bases, and the junction held 14 bases outside the gene matches. CDR3 sequence: CASSTPRTSGKSVYEQYF. The DNA for the CDR3 is TGTGCCAGCAGTACCCCCCGGACTAGCGGGAAATCCGTCTACGAGCAGTACTTC.

CDR3 region: CASSPGQPGNTIYF. For the CDR3, the DNA is TGCGCCAGCAGCCCAGGACAGCCTGGAAACACCATATATTTT. The J gene is TRBJ1-3, the V gene TRBV5-1; D is possibly TRBD1 (6 bases). Per the germline V gene, CDR1 is SGHRS and CDR2 is YFSETQ. CDR3 size: 14 residues. Trimming took off 4 bases at V and 2 bases at J, with 10 bases between the two ends.

The chain is built from TRBV25-1 and TRBJ1-4, with 9 bases that match TRBD1. V lost 3 bases, J lost 8 bases, and 7 bases stayed unmatched. CDR3 length equals 15 residues. Germline CDR1 MGHDK, CDR2 SYGVNS. CDR3 residues: CASSDPQGAREKLFF. CDR3 nucleotide sequence: TGTGCCAGCAGTGACCCACAGGGGGCAAGGGAAAAACTGTTTTTT. The whole variable domain, remainder taken from reference TRBV25-1 and TRBJ1-4, is EADIYQTPRYLVIGTGKKITLECSQTMGHDKMYWYQQDPGMELHLIHYSYGVNSTEKGDLSSESTVSRIRTEHFPLTLESARPSHTSQYLCASSDPQGAREKLFFGSGTQLSVL.

The V and J genes are TRBV9 and TRBJ2-7; weak D call: TRBD2 (6 bases). Germline loops: CDR1 SGDLS, CDR2 YYNGEE. The CDR3 spans 15 residues. V was shortened by 0 bases and J by 5 bases, with 15 bases between the two germline ends. The CDR3 sequence is CASSVAIGGVHEQYF. The DNA for the CDR3 is TGTGCCAGCAGCGTAGCTATCGGGGGAGTCCACGAGCAGTACTTC.

The CDR3, as DNA: TGTGCCAGCAGCTTAGGGGGGACCGTTCCCGAGCCCCAGCATTTT. Translation gives CASSLGGTVPEPQHF. The chain is built from TRBV11-2 and TRBJ1-5, with D perhaps TRBD1 (5 bases). Germline loops: CDR1 SGHAT, CDR2 FQNNGV. V was trimmed by 1 base and J by 8 bases, leaving 15 bases between them. This CDR3 is 15 amino acids long. The full variable domain, completed using reference TRBV11-2 and TRBJ1-5, is EAGVAQSPRYKIIEKRQSVAFWCNPISGHATLYWYQQILGQGPKLLIQFQNNGVVDDSQLPKDRFSAERLKGVDSTLKIQPAKLEDSAVYLCASSLGGTVPEPQHFGDGTRLSIL.